This T cell receptor (beta chain) was retrieved from a study of blood T cell repertoires in COVID-19. Study at large: The origin of the acute and convalescent COVID-19 samples was the United States, Italy and Spain.

The CDR3 loop spans 14 amino acids. Germline V gene sequence: CDR1 SEHNR, CDR2 FQNEAQ (reference sequence). Trimming cost V 3 bases and J 7 bases, with 16 bases left between them. How the authors handled the data: Amplification from reference gene primers served as the basis for estimated nucleated cell counts. The protocol was immunoSEQ multiplex PCR, while the TCRdb copy is restricted to in-frame clones and leaves out a portion. The DNA was the basis for D and trimming; V, J and clone size are from that table. The sample gives 62,000 or so clones, 65% to 80% of which show up once; more than 5% is in the top ten.

The V and J genes are TRBV7-9 and TRBJ2-7, with D possibly being TRBD2 (6 bases). What was sequenced was peripheral blood. The TCR comes from a human donor in a cohort sampled during active COVID-19. In DNA form, the CDR3 reads TGTGCCAGCAGCTTGATAGGGACGGCGGGGGAGCAGTACTTC. This sequence encodes CASSLIGTAGEQYF. Full variable domain (remainder filled in from reference TRBV7-9 and TRBJ2-7): DTGVSQNPRHKITKRGQNVTFRCDPISEHNRLYWYRQTLGQGPEFLTYFQNEAQLEKSRLLSDRFSAERPKGSFSTLEIQRTEQGDSAMYLCASSLIGTAGEQYFGPGTRLTVT.